The 27 T cell receptor beta chains given below trace back to one sample, sequenced in a study of blood T cell repertoires in COVID-19 (dated by TCRdb to the early 2020s). Receptor libraries were prepared by the immunoSEQ multiplex PCR assay. Drawn from immuneACCESS, this table holds only the in-frame rearrangements with V and J called that TCRdb kept. Clones are partly lost; checked studies trace under half to an unresolved V gene and leave the rest unexplained. The sample table records 100,000 to 120,000 clones; over 65% of these occur just once. Over 3.5% of the sample is taken by the ten largest. What was sequenced was peripheral blood. The source of these receptors is a woman older than 75 with acute or convalescent COVID-19.

This chain joins TRBV11-2 and TRBJ1-6; TRBD1 agrees at 7 bases. With 5 bases clipped from V and 7 bases from J, the junction kept 14 bases outside the gene matches. The CDR3 runs 17 residues. Germline loops: CDR1 SGHAT, CDR2 FQNNGV. CDR3 in amino acids: CASSPRTGSQGNSPLHF. In DNA form, the CDR3 reads TGTGCCAGCAGCCCCCGGACAGGCTCCCAGGGGAATTCACCCCTCCACTTT.

The V gene is TRBV5-6, the J gene TRBJ1-3; no definite D call. There are 14 residues in the CDR3. CDR1 SGHDT and CDR2 YYEEEE come from the germline V gene. The V gene lost 4 bases and the J gene lost 0 bases, with 8 bases spanning the gap. CDR3 bases: TGTGCCAGCAGCAGGCGGAGCTCTGGAAACACCATATATTTT. It is translated as CASSRRSSGNTIYF.

This rearrangement joins TRBV28 to TRBJ1-2, with D tentatively TRBD1 (5 bases). CDR3 size: 15 residues. V was pared by 2 bases and J by 4 bases, with 14 bases between. From germline, CDR1 is MDHEN and CDR2 SYDVKM. The CDR3 sequence: CASSLSGGVGYGYTF. For the CDR3, the DNA is TGTGCCAGCAGTTTAAGCGGGGGGGTAGGCTATGGCTACACCTTC.

The table lists this clone with a few counts. The rearrangement uses TRBV7-3 and TRBJ2-5; D might be TRBD1 (5 bases). The V end lost 6 bases, the J end lost 6 bases, and 14 bases lay between the germline ends. The CDR3 has 13 amino acids. CDR1 and CDR2 (germline): SGHTA, FQGTGA. CDR3 nucleotide sequence: TGTGCCAGCAGTTGGGAACAGGCAAAGACCCAGTACTTC. This translates into CASSWEQAKTQYF.

This chain links TRBV6-6 with TRBJ2-3; TRBD2 matches 10 bases. V gave up 6 bases and J gave up 5 bases; unmatched junction bases: 8. The CDR3 is made up of 15 amino acids. Germline loops: CDR1 MNHNY, CDR2 SVGAGI (reference sequence). CDR3 nucleotides: TGTGCCAGCAGCGAGAGCGGGGGGGCGAAAGATACGCAGTATTTT. It codes for CASSESGGAKDTQYF.

J is TRBJ2-3 and V is TRBV21-1; whether TRBD2, the table's D call, matches the DNA was not checked. TRBV21-1 is designated a pseudogene. This CDR3 spans 16 amino acids. CDR3 DNA sequence: TGTGCCAAAAAACCCTGGGGAGGGTTGGGGGCAGATACGCAGTATTTT. Protein product: CAKKPWGGLGADTQYF.

The chain is built from TRBV20-1 and TRBJ2-3; possibly TRBD2 for D (5 bases). V was trimmed by 4 bases and J by 8 bases, leaving 7 bases between them. The CDR3 is made up of 10 amino acids. Germline lookup yields CDR1 DFQATT and CDR2 SNEGSKA (reference sequence). CDR3: CSANEGTQYF. In DNA form, the CDR3 reads TGCAGTGCTAACGAGGGTACGCAGTATTTT.

The rearrangement links TRBV9 to TRBJ1-3, with D hard to call. V was cut by 0 bases and J by 3 bases, with 19 bases left in between. The V gene's germline CDR1 is SGDLS and CDR2 YYNGEE. The CDR3 spans 18 residues. The CDR3 is CASSVDADLQVRGNTIYF. CDR3 coding DNA: TGTGCCAGCAGCGTAGATGCTGATCTGCAGGTCCGTGGAAACACCATATATTTT.

The chain combines TRBV6-5 with TRBJ1-1; a possible D gene is TRBD1 (5 bases). Germline assignment: CDR1 MNHEY and CDR2 SVGAGI. V was cut by 4 bases and J by 4 bases, with 10 bases left in between. This CDR3 is 13 amino acids long. DNA for the CDR3: TGTGCCAGCAGTTCGGGAGGGACCACTGAAGCTTTCTTT. Translated: CASSSGGTTEAFF.

The chain employs TRBV19 and TRBJ2-5, with D possibly being TRBD2 (5 bases). CDR3 length: 14 residues. Germline CDR1 is LNHDA and CDR2 is SQIVND (reference sequence). The ends were cut back, 3 bases at V and 7 bases at J, with 15 bases in the middle. In nucleotides, the CDR3 is TGTGCCAGTAGTATCACATTCGAGGGTAGGACCCAGTACTTC. It codes for CASSITFEGRTQYF.

This rearrangement joins TRBV4-2 to TRBJ2-3; 7 bases line up with TRBD1. Germline V gene lookup returns CDR1 LGHNA and CDR2 YNFKEQ. V lost 8 bases and J lost 2; bases outside the gene matches: 13. The CDR3 is 16 residues long. The CDR3, as DNA: TGTGCCAGCGCTCCACAGGGGAGTGGGGACACAGATACGCAGTATTTT. Protein sequence: CASAPQGSGDTDTQYF.

V gene TRBV3-1 (or the pseudogene TRBV3-2) combines with J gene TRBJ1-4; TRBD1 matches 11 bases. The CDR3 runs 15 residues. The germline CDR1 and CDR2 sequences are LGHDT and YNNKEL (reference sequence). J gave up 5 bases and V 3 bases, and 2 bases lay outside the gene matches. The CDR3 nucleotides are TGTGCCAGCAGCCAGGACAGGGGGCGGAATGAAAAACTGTTTTTT. Amino acid sequence: CASSQDRGRNEKLFF.

This clone was seen more than once but under ten times. The chain employs TRBV11-3 and TRBJ1-1; D is uncertain. The CDR3 has 14 amino acids. Trimming removed 0 bases at V and 1 base at J, with 6 bases between. Germline CDR1 SGHNT, CDR2 YENEEA. Written as DNA, the CDR3 is TGTGCCAGCAGCTTAGACCATTCGAACACTGAAGCTTTCTTT. Translation: CASSLDHSNTEAFF.

The chain links TRBV12-3 or TRBV12-4 to TRBJ1-1; D unclear. V gave up 3 bases and J gave up 5 bases, with 7 bases separating them. This CDR3 spans 12 amino acids. The CDR3 reads CASSFGRTEAFF. CDR3 nucleotide sequence: TGTGCCAGCAGTTTCGGTCGGACTGAAGCTTTCTTT.

The genes are TRBV19 and TRBJ2-5; D not certain. This CDR3 is 14 amino acids long. Deletions cut 3 bases from V and 5 bases from J, with 13 bases between. Germline V CDR1 and CDR2: LNHDA, SQIVND (reference sequence). The CDR3 loop is CASSMTARVETQYF. CDR3 nucleotide sequence: TGTGCCAGTAGTATGACCGCCCGGGTGGAGACCCAGTACTTC.

CDR3 residues: CASSQQLHSGANVLTF. The CDR3 DNA reads as TGCGCCAGCAGCCAACAGTTACACTCTGGGGCCAACGTCCTGACTTTC. The V and J genes are TRBV4-3 and TRBJ2-6; D is unclear. Germline V lookup: CDR1 LGHNA, CDR2 YSLEER. The CDR3 consists of 16 residues. Trimming pared 2 bases from V and 0 bases from J, leaving 8 bases between.

Remarks on this clone: Sequence at one end of the junction differs from germline and may be a read error. The rearrangement uses TRBV11-2 and TRBJ2-4, with 7 bases fitting TRBD1. The CDR3 is 13 amino acids. Germline values: CDR1 SGHAT, CDR2 FQNNGV. The CDR3 nucleotides are TGTGCCAGCAGCCTAGACAGGGCAGACATTCAGTACTTC. The encoded protein is CASSLDRADIQYF.

The CDR3 is CASSQEYGGGGRRNEQFF. The CDR3 DNA reads TGTGCCAGCAGCCAAGAGTATGGCGGCGGGGGGCGGAGGAATGAGCAGTTCTTC. The chain is built from TRBV3-1 (or the pseudogene TRBV3-2) and TRBJ2-1, with 8 bases that match TRBD2. Germline V gene data show CDR1 as LGHDT and CDR2 as YNNKEL (reference sequence). The V and J ends lost 0 bases and 7 bases, in that order; junction bases with no gene match: 14. There are 18 residues in the CDR3.

This chain links TRBV4-2 with TRBJ1-1; 9 positions match TRBD1. With V trimmed by 5 bases and J by 0 bases, 7 bases remained unmatched. From germline, CDR1 is LGHNA and CDR2 YNFKEQ. This CDR3 comprises 16 residues. The CDR3, as DNA: TGTGCCAGCAGCACTCACAGGGGGCAGATGAACACTGAAGCTTTCTTT. It encodes CASSTHRGQMNTEAFF.

This chain uses TRBV5-1 with TRBJ2-3; D possibly corresponds to TRBD2 (6 bases). Trimming removed 0 bases at V and 6 bases at J, with 20 bases between. The CDR3 spans 17 residues. Germline V gene data show CDR1 as SGHRS and CDR2 as YFSETQ. The CDR3 here is CASSLGRRDSVLDTQYF. DNA for the CDR3: TGCGCCAGCAGCTTGGGCCGGCGGGACTCCGTTTTGGATACGCAGTATTTT. Filled out from reference TRBV5-1 and TRBJ2-3, the complete variable domain reads KAGVTQTPRYLIKTRGQQVTLSCSPISGHRSVSWYQQTPGQGLQFLFEYFSETQRNKGNFPGRFSGRQFSNSRSEMNVSTLELGDSALYLCASSLGRRDSVLDTQYFGPGTRLTVL.

The V gene is TRBV28, the J gene TRBJ2-7; D uncertain. Trimming left V 4 bases short and J 6 bases short, with 7 bases between. CDR1 is MDHEN and CDR2 is SYDVKM in the germline V gene. The CDR3 runs 11 residues. CDR3 DNA sequence: TGTGCCAGCAGTTCGTTCCGCGAGCAGTACTTC. This encodes CASSSFREQYF.

V usage is TRBV4-2 and J usage is TRBJ1-6; a possible D gene is TRBD1 (6 bases). Germline V gene sequence: CDR1 LGHNA, CDR2 YNFKEQ. CDR3 length: 14 residues. V gave up 4 bases and J gave up 10 bases, with 14 bases separating them. CDR3 loop: CASSPGPGDSPLHF. The CDR3 region has the DNA TGTGCCAGCAGCCCGGGGCCAGGGGACTCACCCCTCCACTTT.

The chain links TRBV19 to TRBJ1-2; D gene unclear. CDR1 and CDR2 from the germline V gene are LNHDA and SQIVND (reference sequence). Between the trimmed V and J ends, which lost 6 bases and 0 bases, there was a span of 11 bases. The CDR3 is 14 amino acids. The DNA of the CDR3 is TGTGCCAGTAGACTTGGAGGGACTAACTATGGCTACACCTTC. This sequence encodes CASRLGGTNYGYTF.

This clone was picked up a small number of times. This chain joins TRBV5-1 and TRBJ2-1; 10 positions agree with TRBD2. V shed 4 bases and J 5 bases; nucleotides not matched to a gene: 18. The CDR3 contains 19 residues. Germline loops: CDR1 SGHRS, CDR2 YFSETQ. The CDR3 DNA is TGCGCCAGCAGCCTAACTAGGGAAGCGGGAGGGCCTAGGAACAATGAGCAGTTCTTC. It yields the protein CASSLTREAGGPRNNEQFF.

This clone occurred once. The rearrangement links TRBV6-2 or TRBV6-3 to TRBJ2-7; 7 positions agree with TRBD2. V shed 4 bases, J shed 2 bases, and the junction held 11 bases outside the gene matches. CDR1 and CDR2 (germline): MNHEY, SVGEGT. This CDR3 is 16 amino acids long. Written as DNA, the CDR3 is TGTGCCAGCAGTTTTCCCGGAGGGACTACCGCCTACGAGCAGTACTTC. This codes for CASSFPGGTTAYEQYF.

The V call is TRBV2, the J call TRBJ2-1, with 7 nucleotides matching TRBD1. Per the germline V gene, CDR1 is SNHLY and CDR2 is FYNNEI. The CDR3 spans 18 residues. Losses at the gene ends were 5 bases for V and 5 bases for J; bases not matched to a gene: 18. The CDR3 sequence is CASSRSNWMDRSDNEQFF. The DNA of the CDR3 is TGTGCCAGCAGTCGCAGTAACTGGATGGACAGGTCAGACAATGAGCAGTTCTTC.

This chain uses TRBV7-2 with TRBJ2-1; D uncertain. The CDR3 spans 12 residues. From germline, CDR1 is SGHTA and CDR2 FQGNSA. V was clipped by 5 bases and J by 9 bases, with 11 bases between them. The CDR3 region has the DNA TGTGCCAGCAGCCCCACCCGCGGTGAGCAGTTCTTC. Protein: CASSPTRGEQFF.